Reported below is one TCR beta chain. The target of this receptor is not known. Per-nucleotide qualities are absent, and no much larger clonotype sits a single base away. This specimen belongs to a study of technical replicates of blood from four donors (dated by TCRdb to about 2017). Library method: the immunoSEQ multiplex PCR assay. TCRdb retrieved this table from immuneACCESS and kept in-frame rearrangements only. Not all clones are present; in checked studies, unresolved V genes account for under half, and no reason is known for the remainder. The sample contains 50,000 to 70,000 clones, about 94% of them found a single time. 4.2% of the sample belongs to the ten largest clones. Sequencing input: PBMCs. This clonotype was sampled from a human donor in good health. Some clones in this sample may be carry-over from other donors' samples.

In nucleotides, the sequence is TGTGCCATCAGTGAGTCGCGGGATAATTCACCCCTCCACTTT. Translated, this gives CAISESRDNSPLHF. This receptor chain uses TRBV10-3 and TRBJ1-6; no D gene call is confident. For CDR1 and CDR2, the germline V gene lists ENHRY and SYGVKD. The CDR3 sequence holds 14 residues, the cysteine and phenylalanine included. Only the CDR3 portion is preserved as DNA: 42 bases, with reading frame beginning at the first base. Trimming at the junction amounts to 0 bases on V and 5 bases on J, and the germline ends lie 5 bases apart.